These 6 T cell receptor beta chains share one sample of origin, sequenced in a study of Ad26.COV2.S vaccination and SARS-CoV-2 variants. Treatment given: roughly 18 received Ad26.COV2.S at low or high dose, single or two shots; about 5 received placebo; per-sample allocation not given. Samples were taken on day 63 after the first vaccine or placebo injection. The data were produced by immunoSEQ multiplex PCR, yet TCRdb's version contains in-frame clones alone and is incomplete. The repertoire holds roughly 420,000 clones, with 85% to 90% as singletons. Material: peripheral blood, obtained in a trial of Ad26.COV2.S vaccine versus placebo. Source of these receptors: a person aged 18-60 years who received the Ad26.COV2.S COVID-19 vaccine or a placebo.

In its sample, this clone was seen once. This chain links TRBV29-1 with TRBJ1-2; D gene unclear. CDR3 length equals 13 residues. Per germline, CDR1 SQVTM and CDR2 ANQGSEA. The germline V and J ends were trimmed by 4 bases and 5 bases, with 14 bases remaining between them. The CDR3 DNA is TGCAGCGTTGCGAACCCTTTAGCTTATGGCTACACCTTC. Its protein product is CSVANPLAYGYTF.

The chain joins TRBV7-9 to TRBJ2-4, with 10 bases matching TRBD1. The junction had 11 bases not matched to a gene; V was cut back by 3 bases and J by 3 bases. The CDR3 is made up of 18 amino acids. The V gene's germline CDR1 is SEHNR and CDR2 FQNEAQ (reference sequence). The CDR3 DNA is TGTGCCAGCAGCTTCCTCCGAGGGACAGGGGTATTCAAAAACATTCAGTACTTC. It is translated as CASSFLRGTGVFKNIQYF. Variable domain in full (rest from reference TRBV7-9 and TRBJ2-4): DTGVSQNPRHKITKRGQNVTFRCDPISEHNRLYWYRQTLGQGPEFLTYFQNEAQLEKSRLLSDRFSAERPKGSFSTLEIQRTEQGDSAMYLCASSFLRGTGVFKNIQYFGAGTRLSVL.

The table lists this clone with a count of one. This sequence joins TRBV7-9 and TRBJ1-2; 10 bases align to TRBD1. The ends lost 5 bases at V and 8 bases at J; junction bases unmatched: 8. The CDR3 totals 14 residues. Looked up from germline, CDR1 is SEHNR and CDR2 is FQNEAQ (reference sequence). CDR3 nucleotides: TGTGCCAGCAGCCCGGGACAGGGGTCTGGAGGCTACACCTTC. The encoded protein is CASSPGQGSGGYTF.

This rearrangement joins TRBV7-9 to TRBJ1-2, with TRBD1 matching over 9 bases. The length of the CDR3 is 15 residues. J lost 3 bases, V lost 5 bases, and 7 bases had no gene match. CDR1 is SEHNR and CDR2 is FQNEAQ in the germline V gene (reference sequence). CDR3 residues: CASSPGTGSHYGYTF. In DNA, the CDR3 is TGTGCCAGCAGCCCAGGGACAGGGTCACACTATGGCTACACCTTC.

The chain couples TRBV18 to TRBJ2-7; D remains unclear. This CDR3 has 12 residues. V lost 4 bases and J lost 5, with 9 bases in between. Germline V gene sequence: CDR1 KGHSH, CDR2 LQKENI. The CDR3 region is CASSLGGDEQYV. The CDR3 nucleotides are TGTGCCAGCTCACTAGGCGGAGACGAGCAGTACGTC.

This chain's CDR3 is CATSDSSGTGKGTNVLTF. CDR3 DNA sequence: TGTGCCACCAGTGATTCCTCAGGGACAGGAAAAGGGACCAACGTCCTGACTTTC. The chain recombines TRBV24-1 with TRBJ2-6, with 8 bases lining up with TRBD1. V shed 2 bases and J 8 bases; nucleotides not matched to a gene: 13. The CDR3 is 18 residues long. Germline CDR1 is KGHDR and CDR2 is SFDVKD.